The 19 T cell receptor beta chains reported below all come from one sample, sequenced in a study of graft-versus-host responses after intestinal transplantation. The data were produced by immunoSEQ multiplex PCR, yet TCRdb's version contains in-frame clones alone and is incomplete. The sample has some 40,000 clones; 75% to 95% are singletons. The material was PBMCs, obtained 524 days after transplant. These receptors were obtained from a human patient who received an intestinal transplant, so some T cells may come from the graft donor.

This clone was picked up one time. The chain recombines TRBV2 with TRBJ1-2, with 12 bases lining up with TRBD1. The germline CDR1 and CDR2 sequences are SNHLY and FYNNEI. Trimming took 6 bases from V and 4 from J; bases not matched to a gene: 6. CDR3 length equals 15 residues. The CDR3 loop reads CASRGDRGRIYGYTF. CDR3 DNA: TGTGCCAGCAGGGGGGACAGGGGGCGAATCTATGGCTACACCTTC.

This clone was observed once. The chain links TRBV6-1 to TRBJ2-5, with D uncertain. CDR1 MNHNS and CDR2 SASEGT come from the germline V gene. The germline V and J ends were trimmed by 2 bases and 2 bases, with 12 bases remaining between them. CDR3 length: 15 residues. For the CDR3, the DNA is TGTGCCAGCAGTGAAAACCCAACGCCGCAAGAGACCCAGTACTTC. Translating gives CASSENPTPQETQYF.

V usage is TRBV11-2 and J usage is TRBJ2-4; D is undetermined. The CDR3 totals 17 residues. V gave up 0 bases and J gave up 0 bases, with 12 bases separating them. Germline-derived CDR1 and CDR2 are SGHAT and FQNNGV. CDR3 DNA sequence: TGTGCCAGCAGCTTAGATCTAGGCCCAGGAGCCAAAAACATTCAGTACTTC. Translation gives CASSLDLGPGAKNIQYF.

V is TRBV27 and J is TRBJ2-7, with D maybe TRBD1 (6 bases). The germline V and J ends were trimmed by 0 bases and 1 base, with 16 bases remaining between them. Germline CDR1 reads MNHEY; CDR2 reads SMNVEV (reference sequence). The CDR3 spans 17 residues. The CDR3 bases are TGTGCCAGCAGTTTATCTGGGGGCCGCCCGGCGTCCTACGAGCAGTACTTC. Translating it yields CASSLSGGRPASYEQYF.

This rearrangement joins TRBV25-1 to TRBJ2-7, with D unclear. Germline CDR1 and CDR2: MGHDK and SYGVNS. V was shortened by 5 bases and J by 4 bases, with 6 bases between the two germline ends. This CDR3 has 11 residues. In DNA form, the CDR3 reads TGTGCCAGCAGTCCGTTGTACGAGCAGTACTTC. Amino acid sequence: CASSPLYEQYF.

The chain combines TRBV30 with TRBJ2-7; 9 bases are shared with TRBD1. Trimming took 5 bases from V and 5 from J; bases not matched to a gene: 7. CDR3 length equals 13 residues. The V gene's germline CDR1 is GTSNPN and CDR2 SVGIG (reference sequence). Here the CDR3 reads CAWGQGLIHEQYF. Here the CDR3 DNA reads TGTGCCTGGGGACAGGGGTTAATCCACGAGCAGTACTTC.

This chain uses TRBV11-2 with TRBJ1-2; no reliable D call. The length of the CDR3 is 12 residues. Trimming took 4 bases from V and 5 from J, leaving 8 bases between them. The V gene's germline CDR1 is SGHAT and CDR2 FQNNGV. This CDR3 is CASSSEVYGYTF. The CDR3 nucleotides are TGTGCCAGCAGCTCTGAAGTTTATGGCTACACCTTC.

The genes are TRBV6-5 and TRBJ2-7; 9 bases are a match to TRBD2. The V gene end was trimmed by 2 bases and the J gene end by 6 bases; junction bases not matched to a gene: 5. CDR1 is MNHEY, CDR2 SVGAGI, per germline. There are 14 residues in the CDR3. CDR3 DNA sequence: TGTGCCAGCAGTTACGTTGCGGGAGGGCGCGAGCAGTACTTC. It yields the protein CASSYVAGGREQYF.

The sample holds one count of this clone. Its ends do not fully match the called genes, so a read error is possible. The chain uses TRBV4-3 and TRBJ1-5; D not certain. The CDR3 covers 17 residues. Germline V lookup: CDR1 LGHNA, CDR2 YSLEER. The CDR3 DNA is TGCGCCAGCGGCCAAGATCTAACGACATTTAGCAATCAGCCCCAGCATTTT. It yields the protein CASGQDLTTFSNQPQHF.

The CDR3 protein is CASRWHHSNQPQHF. The CDR3 coding sequence is TGTGCCAGCAGGTGGCACCATAGCAATCAGCCCCAGCATTTT. The V call is TRBV6-1, the J call TRBJ1-5; D is undetermined. Trimming took 6 bases from V and 0 from J, leaving 9 bases between them. The CDR3 has 14 residues. Germline lookup yields CDR1 MNHNS and CDR2 SASEGT.

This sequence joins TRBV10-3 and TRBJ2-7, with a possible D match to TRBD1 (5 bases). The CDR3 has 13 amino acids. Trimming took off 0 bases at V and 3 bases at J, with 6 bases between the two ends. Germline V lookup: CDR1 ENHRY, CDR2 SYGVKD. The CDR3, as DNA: TGTGCCATCAGTGAGTCAAGGGGCTACGAGCAGTACTTC. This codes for CAISESRGYEQYF.

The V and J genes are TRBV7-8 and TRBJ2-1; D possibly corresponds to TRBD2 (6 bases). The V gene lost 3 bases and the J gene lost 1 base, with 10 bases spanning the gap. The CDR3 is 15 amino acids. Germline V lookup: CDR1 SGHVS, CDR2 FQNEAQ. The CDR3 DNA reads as TGTGCCAGCAGCTTGAGGGCGGGATCCTACAATGAGCAGTTCTTC. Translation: CASSLRAGSYNEQFF.

CDR3 DNA: TGCGCCAGCAGCCAAGCAGAGTCAGCCTACGAGCAGTACTTC. This encodes CASSQAESAYEQYF. The chain couples TRBV4-3 to TRBJ2-7, with D unresolved. Germline V gene lookup returns CDR1 LGHNA and CDR2 YSLEER. The CDR3 has 14 amino acids. V gave up 1 base and J gave up 2 bases, with 9 bases separating them.

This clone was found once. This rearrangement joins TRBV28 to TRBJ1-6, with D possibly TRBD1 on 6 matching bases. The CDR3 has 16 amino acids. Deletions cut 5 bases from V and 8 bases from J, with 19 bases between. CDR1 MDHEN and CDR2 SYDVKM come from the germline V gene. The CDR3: CASSLRKGGWHSPLHF. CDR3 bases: TGTGCCAGCAGTCTTCGAAAGGGGGGGTGGCATTCACCCCTCCACTTT.

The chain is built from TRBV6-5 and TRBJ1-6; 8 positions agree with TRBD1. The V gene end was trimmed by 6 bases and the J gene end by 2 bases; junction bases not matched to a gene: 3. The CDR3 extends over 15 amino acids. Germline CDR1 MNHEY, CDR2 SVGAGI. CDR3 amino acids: CASSWTGPYNSPLHF. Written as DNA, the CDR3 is TGTGCCAGCAGCTGGACAGGGCCCTATAATTCACCCCTCCACTTT.

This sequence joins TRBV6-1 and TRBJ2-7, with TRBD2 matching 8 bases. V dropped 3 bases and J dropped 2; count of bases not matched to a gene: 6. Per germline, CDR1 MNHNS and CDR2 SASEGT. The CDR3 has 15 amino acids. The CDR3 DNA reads TGTGCCAGCAGTGAGTCCGGGACTAGAGCCTACGAGCAGTACTTC. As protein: CASSESGTRAYEQYF.

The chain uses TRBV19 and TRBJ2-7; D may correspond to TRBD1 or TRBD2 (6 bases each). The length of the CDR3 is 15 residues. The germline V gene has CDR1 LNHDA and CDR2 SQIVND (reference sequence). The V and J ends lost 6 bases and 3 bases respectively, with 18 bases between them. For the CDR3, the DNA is TGTGCCAGTAGCCCGAACAGGGACTCAAGCTACGAGCAGTACTTC. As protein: CASSPNRDSSYEQYF.

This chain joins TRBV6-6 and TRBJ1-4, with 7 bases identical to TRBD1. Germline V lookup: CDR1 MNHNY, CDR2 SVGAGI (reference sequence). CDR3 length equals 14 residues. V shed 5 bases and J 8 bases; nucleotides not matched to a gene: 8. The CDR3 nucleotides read TGTGCCAGCAGTAGCAGGGGGGACGGGGAAAAACTGTTTTTT. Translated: CASSSRGDGEKLFF.

The DNA for the CDR3 is TGTGCCAGCAGCTTAATTACGACGTCCTACGAGCAGTACTTC. This encodes CASSLITTSYEQYF. The chain joins TRBV7-8 to TRBJ2-7, with D unresolved. Trimming left V 2 bases short and J 1 base short, with 9 bases between. The CDR3 sequence is 14 residues long. Germline V gene sequence: CDR1 SGHVS, CDR2 FQNEAQ.